Following are 28 T cell receptor beta chains from one sample sequenced in a study of cytomegalovirus exposure and HLA in healthy donors. Vbeta (60) and Jbeta (13) primers were used in the PCR. Clones were read by immunoSEQ multiplex PCR, and TCRdb kept only the in-frame ones, dropping some. The data show 120,000 to 150,000 clones, with 72% seen just once and approximately 2.1% held by the top ten. Sequencing input: PBMCs. The receptors originated from a middle-aged man in good health and CMV-seronegative.

This clone showed up just a few times. The V gene is TRBV7-9, the J gene TRBJ2-3, with 9 bases matching TRBD2. This CDR3 comprises 19 residues. Germline V gene sequence: CDR1 SEHNR, CDR2 FQNEAQ (reference sequence). With 2 bases clipped from V and 0 bases from J, the junction kept 12 bases outside the gene matches. This CDR3 is CASSLMRLAGRDSTDTQYF. In DNA, the CDR3 is TGTGCCAGCAGCTTAATGAGGCTAGCGGGAAGGGATAGCACAGATACGCAGTATTTT.

The chain joins TRBV27 to TRBJ2-1; no clear D gene. CDR3 length: 14 residues. Trimming stripped 6 bases from V and 8 bases from J, with 17 bases between. Germline loops: CDR1 MNHEY, CDR2 SMNVEV (reference sequence). CDR3 in DNA: TGTGCCAGCAGGGCGGTGGCGGTCTGGTATGAGCAGTTCTTC. This codes for CASRAVAVWYEQFF.

This chain connects TRBV5-4 to TRBJ2-5, with a weak D call TRBD2 (5 bases). This CDR3 region has 13 residues. Germline CDR1 SGHNT, CDR2 YYREEE (reference sequence). Between the trimmed V and J ends, which lost 2 bases and 5 bases, there was a span of 10 bases. CDR3 DNA sequence: TGTGCCAGCAGCTTACCCCCGGGGGAGACCCAGTACTTC. Translating gives CASSLPPGETQYF.

The chain links TRBV2 to TRBJ1-5; maybe TRBD1 (6 bases). Trimming shortened V by 7 bases and J by 0 bases, and 13 bases separated the two germline ends. CDR3 length equals 15 residues. Germline CDR1 and CDR2: SNHLY and FYNNEI. CDR3 in amino acids: CASNSLQGSNQPQHF. CDR3 DNA sequence: TGTGCCAGCAATAGCTTACAGGGTAGCAATCAGCCCCAGCATTTT.

V gene TRBV4-1 combines with J gene TRBJ2-7; the match to TRBD2 covers 9 bases. Per germline, CDR1 MGHRA and CDR2 YSYEKL. The CDR3 consists of 15 residues. Trimming cost V 0 bases and J 2 bases; bases outside gene matches: 2. CDR3 coding DNA: TGCGCCAGCAGCCAAGAAGGCGGGAGGGCCTACGAGCAGTACTTC. Translating gives CASSQEGGRAYEQYF.

V gene TRBV4-1 combines with J gene TRBJ2-2, with 11 bases aligning to TRBD1. This CDR3 comprises 14 residues. The V and J ends lost 4 bases and 8 bases, in that order; junction bases with no gene match: 3. In germline, CDR1 is MGHRA, CDR2 YSYEKL. CDR3 residues: CASSRGQGEGELFF. DNA of the CDR3: TGCGCCAGCAGCCGGGGACAGGGGGAAGGGGAGCTGTTTTTT.

The chain recombines TRBV11-3 with TRBJ2-2; no reliable D call. This CDR3 has 14 residues. Germline V CDR1 and CDR2: SGHNT, YENEEA. V dropped 3 bases and J dropped 2 bases, with 7 bases sitting between them. The CDR3 nucleotides are TGTGCCAGCAGCTTTTACAGCAACACCGGGGAGCTGTTTTTT. Translation gives CASSFYSNTGELFF.

The table lists this clone with a few counts. The chain couples TRBV6-6 to TRBJ1-1; 7 positions match TRBD1. Germline values: CDR1 MNHNY, CDR2 SVGAGI (reference sequence). V lost 5 bases to trimming and J lost 1 base; unmatched junction nucleotides: 4. The length of the CDR3 is 14 residues. The CDR3 sequence: CASSKWTGNTEAFF. The CDR3 region has the DNA TGTGCCAGCAGTAAATGGACAGGGAACACTGAAGCTTTCTTT.

This chain joins TRBV15 and TRBJ2-1; D is uncertain. The CDR3 runs to 15 residues. CDR1 LNHNV and CDR2 YYDKDF come from the germline V gene (reference sequence). V was shortened by 0 bases and J by 4 bases, with 10 bases between the two germline ends. The CDR3 nucleotides are TGTGCCACCAGCAGAGATCTTGGCCGTTACAATGAGCAGTTCTTC. Amino acid sequence: CATSRDLGRYNEQFF.

This clone has a single count. The chain is built from TRBV19 and TRBJ2-7; 8 bases match TRBD1. Germline trimming cut 4 bases from V and 1 base from J; bases unmatched to any gene: 3. There are 14 residues in the CDR3. Germline V gene sequence: CDR1 LNHDA, CDR2 SQIVND (reference sequence). Here the CDR3 reads CASSTDRGSYEQYF. The CDR3 DNA follows: TGTGCCAGTAGTACCGACAGGGGATCCTACGAGCAGTACTTC.

The gene calls are TRBV5-1 and TRBJ2-6; D may be TRBD1 (5 bases). Between the trimmed V and J ends, which lost 4 bases and 2 bases, there was a span of 13 bases. This CDR3 is 16 amino acids long. The V gene's germline CDR1 is SGHRS and CDR2 YFSETQ. The chain's CDR3 is CASSTAQGAGANVLTF. CDR3 DNA: TGCGCCAGCAGCACCGCCCAGGGCGCTGGGGCCAACGTCCTGACTTTC.

The chain links TRBV28 to TRBJ2-1, with D perhaps TRBD2 (7 bases). Germline-derived CDR1 and CDR2 are MDHEN and SYDVKM. The CDR3 runs 15 residues. Trimming cost V 10 bases and J 4 bases, with 20 bases left between them. DNA of the CDR3: TGTGCCACTTCCCAACATAGGGGGGGATACAATGAGCAGTTCTTC. Translating gives CATSQHRGGYNEQFF.

This chain links TRBV29-1 with TRBJ1-5; no definite D call. Germline V gene sequence: CDR1 SQVTM, CDR2 ANQGSEA. Between the trimmed V and J ends, which lost 7 bases and 1 base, there was a span of 23 bases. The CDR3 consists of 17 residues. The CDR3 region is CSAVRSDPSGSNQPQHF. Here the CDR3 DNA reads TGCAGCGCCGTCCGGTCGGACCCATCGGGGAGCAATCAGCCCCAGCATTTT.

The chain carries TRBV6-5 and TRBJ2-7; D perhaps matches TRBD2 (5 bases). V lost 4 bases and J 4 bases, leaving 8 bases between the germline ends. The CDR3 extends over 12 amino acids. Germline values: CDR1 MNHEY, CDR2 SVGAGI. CDR3 nucleotide sequence: TGTGCCAGCAGTTCGGGGATGTACGAGCAGTACTTC. Protein sequence: CASSSGMYEQYF.

The rearrangement links TRBV29-1 to TRBJ2-2; possibly TRBD2 for D (6 bases). Germline V gene sequence: CDR1 SQVTM, CDR2 ANQGSEA. V was pared by 5 bases and J by 7 bases, with 11 bases between. The length of the CDR3 is 12 residues. The CDR3 loop reads CSVKLGGGELFF. DNA for the CDR3: TGCAGCGTTAAATTGGGGGGCGGGGAGCTGTTTTTT.

CDR3 residues: CASSRTSGYYEQYF. The DNA for the CDR3 is TGTGCCAGCAGCCGGACTAGCGGGTACTACGAGCAGTACTTC. This chain links TRBV28 with TRBJ2-7; 11 nucleotides agree with TRBD2. The germline V gene encodes CDR1 MDHEN and CDR2 SYDVKM. The CDR3 runs to 14 residues. V was clipped by 6 bases and J by 3 bases; unmatched bases: 4.

The J gene is TRBJ2-5, the V gene TRBV5-5; 7 nucleotides align to TRBD1. The V segment lost 0 bases and the J segment 5 bases; nucleotides outside the gene matches: 7. The germline gives CDR1 SGHKS, CDR2 YYEKEE (reference sequence). The CDR3 spans 15 residues. CDR3 nucleotides: TGTGCCAGCAGCTTGGGGACAGGCGAAGGCGAGACCCAGTACTTC. This sequence encodes CASSLGTGEGETQYF.

This chain connects TRBV9 to TRBJ2-5, with TRBD2 matching 8 bases. The CDR3 length is 15 residues. After removal of 4 bases from V and 5 bases from J, the junction contained 10 bases not matched to a gene. Germline V CDR1 and CDR2: SGDLS, YYNGEE. The CDR3 is CASSPRGGGRETQYF. CDR3 DNA sequence: TGTGCCAGCAGCCCCCGCGGGGGCGGGAGGGAGACCCAGTACTTC.

V gene TRBV29-1 combines with J gene TRBJ1-1, with 12 bases aligning to TRBD1. V was clipped by 3 bases and J by 7 bases; unmatched bases: 9. Germline lookup yields CDR1 SQVTM and CDR2 ANQGSEA. This CDR3 region has 15 residues. In DNA form, the CDR3 reads TGCAGCGTTGACCCTTTCGGGACAGGGGGCAATGAAGCTTTCTTT. Encoded protein: CSVDPFGTGGNEAFF.

This rearrangement joins TRBV5-1 to TRBJ2-7, with TRBD2 identical over 9 bases. In germline, CDR1 is SGHRS, CDR2 YFSETQ. With V trimmed by 0 bases and J by 1 base, 2 bases remained unmatched. The CDR3 sequence is 15 residues long. The CDR3 protein is CASSLGSGGSYEQYF. CDR3 coding DNA: TGCGCCAGCAGCTTGGGTAGCGGGGGATCCTACGAGCAGTACTTC.

V is TRBV2 and J is TRBJ1-1; D perhaps matches TRBD1 (5 bases). CDR1 is SNHLY and CDR2 is FYNNEI in the germline V gene. The CDR3 consists of 16 residues. V was trimmed by 4 bases and J by 1 base, leaving 16 bases between them. The CDR3 is CASSARGVKWNTEAFF. CDR3 nucleotides: TGTGCCAGCAGTGCTAGGGGTGTGAAGTGGAACACTGAAGCTTTCTTT.

The rearrangement uses TRBV2 and TRBJ2-2; D not resolved. The CDR3 covers 14 residues. Trimming shortened V by 4 bases and J by 3 bases, and 9 bases separated the two germline ends. Germline CDR1 SNHLY, CDR2 FYNNEI. The CDR3 spells CASSVNRDTGELFF. CDR3 nucleotide sequence: TGTGCCAGCAGTGTGAATAGAGACACCGGGGAGCTGTTTTTT.

The rearrangement joins TRBV7-9 to TRBJ1-5; D is unresolved. CDR3 size: 14 residues. Germline V gene data show CDR1 as SEHNR and CDR2 as FQNEAQ (reference sequence). V dropped 5 bases and J dropped 3 bases, with 11 bases sitting between them. The CDR3 DNA sequence: TGTGCCAGCAGCGATAGTGCATCCAATCAGCCCCAGCATTTT. This translates into CASSDSASNQPQHF.

J is TRBJ2-5 and V is TRBV6-1, with D tentatively TRBD2 (5 bases). In germline, CDR1 is MNHNS, CDR2 SASEGT. This CDR3 is built from 15 residues. V was shortened by 6 bases and J by 5 bases, with 19 bases between the two germline ends. The CDR3 is CASRTNNFSGETQYF. The CDR3 bases are TGTGCCAGCAGGACTAACAACTTCAGCGGTGAGACCCAGTACTTC.

V and J are TRBV7-2 and TRBJ2-7; no clear D. V lost 5 bases to trimming and J lost 4 bases, with 12 bases between them. This CDR3 is 13 amino acids long. Germline V gene data show CDR1 as SGHTA and CDR2 as FQGNSA. CDR3 sequence reads: CASSPEPLYEQYF. The DNA for the CDR3 is TGTGCCAGCAGCCCGGAGCCCCTTTACGAGCAGTACTTC.

About this clone itself: The same CDR3 is also encoded by other DNA sequences in this sample. The chain carries TRBV18 and TRBJ1-5; no clear D gene. Between the trimmed V and J ends, which lost 2 bases and 5 bases, there was a span of 4 bases. Germline V CDR1 and CDR2: KGHSH, LQKENI. This CDR3 has 12 residues. The DNA of the CDR3 is TGTGCCAGCTCACCAGGAGATCAGCCCCAGCATTTT. As protein: CASSPGDQPQHF.

This clone came up a few times. The chain uses TRBV2 and TRBJ2-5, with a possible D match to TRBD2 (7 bases). Germline lookup yields CDR1 SNHLY and CDR2 FYNNEI. Trimming shortened V by 6 bases and J by 7 bases, and 12 bases separated the two germline ends. The CDR3 has 12 residues. The CDR3 DNA reads TGTGCCAGCAGCGGAGGGGGGGGGACCCAGTACTTC. This encodes CASSGGGGTQYF.

The chain uses TRBV18 and TRBJ1-1; D might be TRBD1 (5 bases). Germline V gene lookup returns CDR1 KGHSH and CDR2 LQKENI. Trimming left V 3 bases short and J 1 base short, with 12 bases between. The CDR3 totals 15 residues. CDR3 DNA sequence: TGTGCCAGCTCACCTAACGCGGGGCCGAACACTGAAGCTTTCTTT. Its protein product is CASSPNAGPNTEAFF. The entire variable domain, with the rest obtained from reference TRBV18 and TRBJ1-1, is as follows: NAGVMQNPRHLVRRRGQEARLRCSPMKGHSHVYWYRQLPEEGLKFMVYLQKENIIDESGMPKERFSAEFPKEGPSILRIQQVVRGDSAAYFCASSPNAGPNTEAFFGQGTRLTVV.